This TCR beta chain was identified in a study of cytomegalovirus exposure and HLA in healthy donors. PCR employed 60 Vbeta and 13 Jbeta primers. This table comes from immunoSEQ multiplex PCR, and its TCRdb copy is limited to in-frame clones, with some not included. The profile shows roughly 150,000 clones, around 85% of them singletons. The germline V gene encodes CDR1 SGHRS and CDR2 YFSETQ. This CDR3 region has 13 residues. Trimming took 5 bases from V and 2 from J; bases not matched to a gene: 3. V usage is TRBV5-1 and J usage is TRBJ1-2; 7 nucleotides align to TRBD1. The TCR was taken from a male donor in good health and CMV-seronegative. The sample consisted of PBMCs. CDR3 in amino acids: CASSRGQNYGYTF. DNA for the CDR3: TGCGCCAGCAGTCGGGGACAGAACTATGGCTACACCTTC.